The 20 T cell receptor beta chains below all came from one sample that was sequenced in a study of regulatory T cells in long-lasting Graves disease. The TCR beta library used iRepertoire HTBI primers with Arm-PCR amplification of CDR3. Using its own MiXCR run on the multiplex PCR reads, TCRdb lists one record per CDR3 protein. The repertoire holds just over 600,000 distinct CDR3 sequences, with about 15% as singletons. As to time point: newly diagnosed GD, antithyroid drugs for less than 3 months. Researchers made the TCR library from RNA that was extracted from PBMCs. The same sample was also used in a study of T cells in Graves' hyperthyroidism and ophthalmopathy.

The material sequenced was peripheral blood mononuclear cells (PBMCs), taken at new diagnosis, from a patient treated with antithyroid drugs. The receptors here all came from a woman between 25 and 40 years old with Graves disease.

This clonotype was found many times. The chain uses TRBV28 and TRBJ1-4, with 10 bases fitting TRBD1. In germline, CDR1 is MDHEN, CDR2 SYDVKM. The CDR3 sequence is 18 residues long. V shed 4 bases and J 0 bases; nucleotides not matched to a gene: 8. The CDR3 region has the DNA TGTGCCAGCAGTTCGGGACAGGGGATCGGGGCAACTAATGAAAAACTGTTTTTT. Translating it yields CASSSGQGIGATNEKLFF.

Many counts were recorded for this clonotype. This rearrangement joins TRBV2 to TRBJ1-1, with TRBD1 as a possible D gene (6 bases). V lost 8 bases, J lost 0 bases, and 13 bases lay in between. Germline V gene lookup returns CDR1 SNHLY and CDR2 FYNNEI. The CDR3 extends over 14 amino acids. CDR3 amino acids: CASGAGGVNTEAFF. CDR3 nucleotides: TGTGCCAGCGGGGCCGGGGGCGTGAACACTGAAGCTTTCTTT. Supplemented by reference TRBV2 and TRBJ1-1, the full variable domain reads EPEVTQTPSHQVTQMGQEVILRCVPISNHLYFYWYRQILGQKVEFLVSFYNNEISEKSEIFDDQFSVERPDGSNFTLKIRSTKLEDSAMYFCASGAGGVNTEAFFGQGTRLTVV.

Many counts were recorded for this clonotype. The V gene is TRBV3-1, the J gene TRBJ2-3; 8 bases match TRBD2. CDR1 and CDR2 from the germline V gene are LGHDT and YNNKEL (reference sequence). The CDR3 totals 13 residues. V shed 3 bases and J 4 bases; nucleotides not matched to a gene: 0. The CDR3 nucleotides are TGTGCCAGCAGCCAGACTAGCGCAGATACGCAGTATTTT. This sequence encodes CASSQTSADTQYF.

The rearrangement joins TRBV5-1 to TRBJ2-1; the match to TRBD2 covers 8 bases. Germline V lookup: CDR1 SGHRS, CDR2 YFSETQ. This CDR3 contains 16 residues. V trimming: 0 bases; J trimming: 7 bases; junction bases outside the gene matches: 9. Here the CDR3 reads CASSLDGTRFGNEQFF. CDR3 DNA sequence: TGCGCCAGCAGCTTGGATGGGACTAGATTTGGGAATGAGCAGTTCTTC.

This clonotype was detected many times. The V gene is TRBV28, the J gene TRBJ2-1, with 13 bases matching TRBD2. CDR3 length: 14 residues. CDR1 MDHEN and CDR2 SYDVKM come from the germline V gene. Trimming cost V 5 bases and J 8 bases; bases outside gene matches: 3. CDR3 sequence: CASSRTSGSYEQFF. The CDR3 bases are TGTGCCAGCAGTCGGACTAGCGGGAGTTATGAGCAGTTCTTC.

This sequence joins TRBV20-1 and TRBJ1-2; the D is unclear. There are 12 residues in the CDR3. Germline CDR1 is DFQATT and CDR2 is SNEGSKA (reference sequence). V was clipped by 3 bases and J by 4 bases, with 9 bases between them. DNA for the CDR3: TGCAGTGCTAGTTCAGTGATCTATGGCTACACCTTC. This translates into CSASSVIYGYTF.

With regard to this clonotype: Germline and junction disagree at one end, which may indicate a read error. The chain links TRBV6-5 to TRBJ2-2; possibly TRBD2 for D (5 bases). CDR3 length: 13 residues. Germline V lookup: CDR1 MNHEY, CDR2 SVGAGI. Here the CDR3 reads CASSYSASGELSF. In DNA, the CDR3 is TGTGCCAGCAGTTACTCGGCTTCCGGGGAGCTGTCTTTT.

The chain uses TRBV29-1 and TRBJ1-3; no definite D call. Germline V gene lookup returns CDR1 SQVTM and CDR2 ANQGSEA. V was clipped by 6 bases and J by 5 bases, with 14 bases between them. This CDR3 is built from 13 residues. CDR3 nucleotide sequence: TGCAGCGTCGGGAATACGGGGAGAAACACCATATATTTT. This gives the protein CSVGNTGRNTIYF.

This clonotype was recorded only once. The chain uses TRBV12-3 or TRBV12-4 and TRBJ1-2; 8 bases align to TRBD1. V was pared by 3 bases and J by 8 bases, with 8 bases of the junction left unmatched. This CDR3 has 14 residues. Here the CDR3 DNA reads TGTGCCAGCAGTTTTGGGACAGGTGCCTTGGGCTACACCTTC. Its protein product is CASSFGTGALGYTF.

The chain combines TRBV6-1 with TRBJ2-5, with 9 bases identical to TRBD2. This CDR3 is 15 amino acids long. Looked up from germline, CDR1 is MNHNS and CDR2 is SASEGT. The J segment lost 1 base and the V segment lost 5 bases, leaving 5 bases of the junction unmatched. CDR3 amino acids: CASSKLAGIQETQYF. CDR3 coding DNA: TGTGCCAGCAGTAAACTAGCGGGTATCCAAGAGACCCAGTACTTC.

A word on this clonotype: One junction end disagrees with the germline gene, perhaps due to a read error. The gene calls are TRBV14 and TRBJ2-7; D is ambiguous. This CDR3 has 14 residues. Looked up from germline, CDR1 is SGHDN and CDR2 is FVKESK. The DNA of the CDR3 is TGTGCCAGCAGCCAAAAGGGTTGGCCCTACAAGCAGTACTTC. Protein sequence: CASSQKGWPYKQYF.

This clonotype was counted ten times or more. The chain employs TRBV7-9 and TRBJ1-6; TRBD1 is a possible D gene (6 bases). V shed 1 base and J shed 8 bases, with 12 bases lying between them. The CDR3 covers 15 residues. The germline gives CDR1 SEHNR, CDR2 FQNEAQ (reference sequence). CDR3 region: CASSLGDRIHSPLHF. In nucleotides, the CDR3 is TGTGCCAGCAGCTTAGGCGACAGGATACATTCACCCCTCCACTTT.

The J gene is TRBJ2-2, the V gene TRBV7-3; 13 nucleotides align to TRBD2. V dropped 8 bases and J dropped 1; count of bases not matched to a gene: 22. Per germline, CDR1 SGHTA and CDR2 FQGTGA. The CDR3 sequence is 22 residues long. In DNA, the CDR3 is TGTGCCAGCGGCCCCCTAGTTAAGCGTCGGGGGACTAGCGGGGAGAACACCGGGGAGCTGTTTTTT. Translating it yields CASGPLVKRRGTSGENTGELFF.

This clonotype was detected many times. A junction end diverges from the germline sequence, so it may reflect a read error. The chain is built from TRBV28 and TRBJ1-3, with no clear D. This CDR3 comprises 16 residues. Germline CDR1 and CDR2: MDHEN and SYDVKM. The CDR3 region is CASSSGRTTLGYTIYF. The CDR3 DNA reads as TGTGCCAGCAGTTCTGGACGTACGACCCTTGGATACACCATATATTTT.

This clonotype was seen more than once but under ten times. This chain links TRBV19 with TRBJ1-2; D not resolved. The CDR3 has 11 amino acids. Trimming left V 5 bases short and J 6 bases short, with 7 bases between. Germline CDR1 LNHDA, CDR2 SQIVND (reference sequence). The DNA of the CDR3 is TGTGCCAGTAGTTCCAGAAATGGCTACACCTTC. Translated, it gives CASSSRNGYTF.

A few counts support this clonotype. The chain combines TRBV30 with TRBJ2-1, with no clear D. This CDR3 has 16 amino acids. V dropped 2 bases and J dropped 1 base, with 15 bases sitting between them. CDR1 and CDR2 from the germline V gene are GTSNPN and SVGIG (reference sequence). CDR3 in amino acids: CAWSRVLDLSYNEQFF. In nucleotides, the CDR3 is TGTGCCTGGAGTCGGGTGTTGGACCTTTCCTACAATGAGCAGTTCTTC. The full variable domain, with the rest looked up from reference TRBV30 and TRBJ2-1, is SQTIHQWPATLVQPVGSPLSLECTVEGTSNPNLYWYRQAAGRGLQLLFYSVGIGQISSEVPQNLSASRPQDRQFILSSKKLLLSDSGFYLCAWSRVLDLSYNEQFFGPGTRLTVL.

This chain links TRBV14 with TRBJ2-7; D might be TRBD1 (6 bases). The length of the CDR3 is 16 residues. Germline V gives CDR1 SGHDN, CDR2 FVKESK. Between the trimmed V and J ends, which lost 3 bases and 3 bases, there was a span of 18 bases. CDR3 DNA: TGTGCCAGCAGCCACGGGTTCGGGCAGGGGAGCTACGAGCAGTACTTC. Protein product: CASSHGFGQGSYEQYF. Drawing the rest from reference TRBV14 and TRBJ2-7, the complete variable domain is EAGVTQFPSHSVIEKGQTVTLRCDPISGHDNLYWYRRVMGKEIKFLLHFVKESKQDESGMPNNRFLAERTGGTYSTLKVQPAELEDSGVYFCASSHGFGQGSYEQYFGPGTRLTVT.

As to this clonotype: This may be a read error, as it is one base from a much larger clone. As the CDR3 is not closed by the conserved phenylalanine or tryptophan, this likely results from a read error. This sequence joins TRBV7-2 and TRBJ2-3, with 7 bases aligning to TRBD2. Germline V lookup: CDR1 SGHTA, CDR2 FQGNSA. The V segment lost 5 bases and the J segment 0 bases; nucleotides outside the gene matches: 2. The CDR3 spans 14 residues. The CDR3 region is CASSPGGSTDTQYS. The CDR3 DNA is TGTGCCAGCAGCCCCGGGGGGAGCACAGATACGCAGTATTCT.

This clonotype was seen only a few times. Here the CDR3 reads CASSRPVLSTDTQYF. In DNA, the CDR3 is TGTGCCAGCAGCCGACCGGTCCTTAGCACAGATACGCAGTATTTT. V and J are TRBV7-9 and TRBJ2-3; D is unclear. CDR1 is SEHNR and CDR2 is FQNEAQ in the germline V gene (reference sequence). Trimming cost V 5 bases and J 0 bases, with 12 bases left between them. The CDR3 has 15 residues.

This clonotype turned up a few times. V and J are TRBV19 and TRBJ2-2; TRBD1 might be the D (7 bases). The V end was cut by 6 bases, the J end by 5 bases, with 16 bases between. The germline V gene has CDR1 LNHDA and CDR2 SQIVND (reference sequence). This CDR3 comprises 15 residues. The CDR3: CASREGQLWTGELFF. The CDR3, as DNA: TGTGCCAGTAGGGAGGGACAGCTTTGGACCGGGGAGCTGTTTTTT.